Below are 23 T cell receptor beta chains sequenced from a single sample in a study of T cell repertoires in cytomegalovirus infection. Each CDR3 protein gets one entry after TCRdb re-called the reads with MiXCR. The sample holds hundreds of thousands of distinct CDR3 sequences, approximately 25% seen once. Sequencing was performed on CD8+ T cells from PBMCs. The receptor source for this set is a human donor in good health (CMV status not recorded). Some clones in this sample may be carry-over from other donors' samples.

Notes on this clonotype: Possible read error: a much larger clone is one base away. The chain recombines TRBV7-6 with TRBJ2-1, with 8 nucleotides matching TRBD2. The end of the DNA is better explained by TRBJ2-7, so the J call may be wrong. The CDR3 loop spans 13 amino acids. The germline CDR1 and CDR2 sequences are SGHVS and FNYEAQ. This chain's CDR3 is CASSLTSVDEQYF. The CDR3 nucleotides read TGTGCTAGCAGCTTGACTAGCGTGGATGAGCAGTACTTC.

CDR3 protein: CASSQGDGQGDTEAFF. CDR3 DNA sequence: TGTGCCAGCAGCCAAGGTGACGGACAGGGTGACACTGAAGCTTTCTTT. The genes are TRBV14 and TRBJ1-1; 8 bases match TRBD1. The CDR3 spans 16 residues. Per the germline V gene, CDR1 is SGHDN and CDR2 is FVKESK. J lost 3 bases, V lost 1 base, and 7 bases had no gene match.

This chain connects TRBV10-3 to TRBJ1-1; no reliable D call. V was clipped by 2 bases and J by 5 bases, with 9 bases between them. Germline CDR1 reads ENHRY; CDR2 reads SYGVKD. The CDR3 extends over 13 amino acids. This chain's CDR3 is CAISEGQVTEAFF. The CDR3 bases are TGTGCCATCAGTGAGGGCCAGGTGACTGAAGCTTTCTTT.

This chain joins TRBV6-6 and TRBJ2-1, with a possible D match to TRBD1 (6 bases). V was clipped by 6 bases and J by 4 bases, with 19 bases between them. CDR1 is MNHNY and CDR2 is SVGAGI in the germline V gene (reference sequence). This CDR3 has 16 residues. The CDR3 reads CASRLNSDRLYNEQFF. CDR3 DNA sequence: TGTGCCAGCAGACTCAATTCTGACAGGCTTTACAATGAGCAGTTCTTC.

Ten or more counts support this clonotype. V is TRBV7-6 and J is TRBJ1-6; 7 bases agree with TRBD1. The length of the CDR3 is 14 residues. Germline V gives CDR1 SGHVS, CDR2 FNYEAQ. After removal of 1 base from V and 10 bases from J, the junction contained 4 bases not matched to a gene. CDR3 coding DNA: TGTGCCAGCAGCTTAGGGCAGGGGGGCTCACCCCTCCACTTT. This translates into CASSLGQGGSPLHF.

The sample holds a few counts of this clonotype. The rearrangement uses TRBV25-1 and TRBJ2-3; 7 nucleotides align to TRBD1. The trim removed 1 base at V and 2 bases at J, leaving 18 bases unmatched. Germline CDR1 is MGHDK and CDR2 is SYGVNS. The CDR3 runs to 20 residues. CDR3: CASSELYTRPSEGATDTQYF. In nucleotides, the CDR3 is TGTGCCAGCAGTGAATTATACACCCGACCATCCGAGGGGGCCACAGATACGCAGTATTTT.

The rearrangement links TRBV5-1 to TRBJ2-1, with D hard to call. This CDR3 region has 12 residues. Looked up from germline, CDR1 is SGHRS and CDR2 is YFSETQ. The germline V and J ends were trimmed by 0 bases and 8 bases, with 6 bases remaining between them. DNA for the CDR3: TGCGCCAGCAGCTTGGCCTTGGATGAGCAGTTCTTC. Amino acid sequence: CASSLALDEQFF. Variable domain in full (rest from reference TRBV5-1 and TRBJ2-1): KAGVTQTPRYLIKTRGQQVTLSCSPISGHRSVSWYQQTPGQGLQFLFEYFSETQRNKGNFPGRFSGRQFSNSRSEMNVSTLELGDSALYLCASSLALDEQFFGPGTRLTVL.

J is TRBJ2-4 and V is TRBV2; TRBD1 matches at 8 bases. This CDR3 is 15 amino acids long. V lost 6 bases and J lost 0; bases outside the gene matches: 4. Germline CDR1 SNHLY, CDR2 FYNNEI. The CDR3 DNA follows: TGTGCCAGCAGACTCGACAGGGGAGCCAAAAACATTCAGTACTTC. Its translation is CASRLDRGAKNIQYF.

The chain recombines TRBV7-9 with TRBJ1-4, with D tentatively TRBD1 (5 bases). Between the trimmed V and J ends, which lost 5 bases and 0 bases, there was a span of 16 bases. The CDR3 loop spans 17 amino acids. Germline CDR1 reads SEHNR; CDR2 reads FQNEAQ (reference sequence). CDR3 nucleotide sequence: TGTGCCAGCAGCCTGGACAAGGCGCAGACAACTAATGAAAAACTGTTTTTT. This gives the protein CASSLDKAQTTNEKLFF.

This chain links TRBV2 with TRBJ1-5; D is possibly TRBD1 (5 bases). V was clipped by 8 bases and J by 0 bases, with 11 bases between them. Germline lookup yields CDR1 SNHLY and CDR2 FYNNEI. CDR3 length equals 14 residues. In DNA form, the CDR3 reads TGTGCCAGCTCGGCAGGGATTAGCAATCAGCCCCAGCATTTT. Translated: CASSAGISNQPQHF.

The chain employs TRBV12-3 or TRBV12-4 and TRBJ1-2; 7 bases align to TRBD1. This CDR3 contains 15 residues. Losses at the gene ends were 5 bases for V and 3 bases for J; bases not matched to a gene: 9. The CDR3 bases are TGTGCCAGCAGTGCCAGACAGGGACGACACTATGGCTACACCTTC. This sequence encodes CASSARQGRHYGYTF.

With respect to this clonotype: Since a much larger clone is just one base distant, this may be a read error. CDR3 bases: TGTGCCATCAGTGAGACTCGGGCCCAGTTCCCCAGGAATGAGCAGTTCTTC. Amino acid sequence: CAISETRAQFPRNEQFF. This sequence joins TRBV10-3 and TRBJ2-1; D ambiguous. V was cut by 2 bases and J by 7 bases, with 21 bases left in between. There are 17 residues in the CDR3. Germline V gene sequence: CDR1 ENHRY, CDR2 SYGVKD.

CDR3 amino acids: CASSQEPQGPWDTGELFF. CDR3 coding DNA: TGTGCCAGCAGCCAAGAACCACAGGGGCCCTGGGACACCGGGGAGCTGTTTTTT. The rearrangement uses TRBV14 and TRBJ2-2, with 7 nucleotides matching TRBD1. This CDR3 is 18 amino acids long. Germline-derived CDR1 and CDR2 are SGHDN and FVKESK. V lost 0 bases and J lost 3; bases outside the gene matches: 10.

The chain joins TRBV28 to TRBJ2-1; D not resolved. Germline V gives CDR1 MDHEN, CDR2 SYDVKM. This CDR3 has 14 residues. Trimming pared 5 bases from V and 0 bases from J, leaving 8 bases between. This CDR3 is CASSPYISYNEQFF. DNA of the CDR3: TGTGCCAGCAGTCCCTATATCTCCTACAATGAGCAGTTCTTC.

This clonotype appeared many times. The chain is built from TRBV11-2 and TRBJ2-2; TRBD1 aligns across 7 bases. The trim removed 5 bases at V and 3 bases at J, leaving 18 bases unmatched. The length of the CDR3 is 19 residues. From germline, CDR1 is SGHAT and CDR2 FQNNGV. The CDR3 loop is CASSQGQRLLGVDTGELFF. The DNA of the CDR3 is TGTGCCAGCAGCCAGGGACAGAGGCTGCTTGGTGTGGACACCGGGGAGCTGTTTTTT. Full variable domain (missing parts from reference TRBV11-2 and TRBJ2-2): EAGVAQSPRYKIIEKRQSVAFWCNPISGHATLYWYQQILGQGPKLLIQFQNNGVVDDSQLPKDRFSAERLKGVDSTLKIQPAKLEDSAVYLCASSQGQRLLGVDTGELFFGEGSRLTVL.

J is TRBJ2-7 and V is TRBV12-3 or TRBV12-4; D is possibly TRBD2 (5 bases). The CDR3 has 15 amino acids. The V end lost 1 base, the J end lost 0 bases, and 10 bases lay between the germline ends. Written as DNA, the CDR3 is TGTGCCAGCAGTTTAGTAACCGGGAACTCCTACGAGCAGTACTTC. Protein sequence: CASSLVTGNSYEQYF.

The table lists this clonotype with a few counts. The chain employs TRBV6-4 and TRBJ2-1; the match to TRBD1 covers 8 bases. Germline V gene sequence: CDR1 MRHNA, CDR2 SNTAGT. With V trimmed by 0 bases and J by 2 bases, 12 bases remained unmatched. This CDR3 region has 19 residues. The CDR3 bases are TGTGCCAGCAGTGACTCGGGCAGGGGGCGAGGGGTCCCCTACAATGAGCAGTTCTTC. This translates into CASSDSGRGRGVPYNEQFF.

The V call is TRBV28, the J call TRBJ2-7, with 7 bases matching TRBD1. CDR3 size: 15 residues. Germline values: CDR1 MDHEN, CDR2 SYDVKM. V lost 4 bases to trimming and J lost 3 bases; unmatched junction nucleotides: 9. The CDR3 protein is CASSSTGAPNYEQYV. CDR3 nucleotides: TGTGCCAGCAGTTCCACAGGGGCCCCAAACTACGAGCAGTACGTC.

With respect to this clonotype: This sequence may be a read error, since a much larger clone differs from it by one base. The rearrangement uses TRBV5-5 and TRBJ1-1, with a weak D call TRBD1 (5 bases). Germline V lookup: CDR1 SGHKS, CDR2 YYEKEE (reference sequence). This CDR3 has 13 amino acids. The CDR3: CANSSSDTHEAFF. CDR3 in DNA: TGTGCCAACAGCTCCTCGGACACCCATGAAGCTTTCTTT.

This rearrangement joins TRBV29-1 to TRBJ2-5; TRBD1 might be the D (5 bases). Germline-derived CDR1 and CDR2 are SQVTM and ANQGSEA. V gave up 3 bases and J gave up 4 bases, with 12 bases separating them. The CDR3 length is 13 residues. The CDR3 spells CSVDQQAAETQYF. The CDR3 bases are TGCAGCGTTGACCAACAGGCCGCAGAGACCCAGTACTTC.

J is TRBJ2-7 and V is TRBV20-1, with D unresolved. This CDR3 contains 12 residues. Trimming stripped 0 bases from V and 12 bases from J, with 15 bases between. Germline loops: CDR1 DFQATT, CDR2 SNEGSKA (reference sequence). In DNA, the CDR3 is TGCAGTGCTAGAGATCCACGGTTAGATCTGTACTTC. This sequence encodes CSARDPRLDLYF.

This clonotype occurred many times. The chain combines TRBV7-8 with TRBJ2-5, with TRBD2 matching 11 bases. The CDR3 runs 17 residues. The V gene end was trimmed by 2 bases and the J gene end by 2 bases; junction bases not matched to a gene: 7. CDR1 is SGHVS and CDR2 is FQNEAQ in the germline V gene. The chain's CDR3 is CASSLFLAGGDQETQYF. The CDR3 DNA reads TGTGCCAGCAGCTTATTCCTAGCGGGGGGTGATCAAGAGACCCAGTACTTC.

The rearrangement uses TRBV20-1 and TRBJ2-2; D not resolved. The CDR3 runs to 15 residues. V was trimmed by 0 bases and J by 1 base, leaving 9 bases between them. Germline V gene sequence: CDR1 DFQATT, CDR2 SNEGSKA (reference sequence). The CDR3 nucleotides read TGCAGTGCTAGAGAAGAGACTTTGAACACCGGGGAGCTGTTTTTT. It specifies CSAREETLNTGELFF.